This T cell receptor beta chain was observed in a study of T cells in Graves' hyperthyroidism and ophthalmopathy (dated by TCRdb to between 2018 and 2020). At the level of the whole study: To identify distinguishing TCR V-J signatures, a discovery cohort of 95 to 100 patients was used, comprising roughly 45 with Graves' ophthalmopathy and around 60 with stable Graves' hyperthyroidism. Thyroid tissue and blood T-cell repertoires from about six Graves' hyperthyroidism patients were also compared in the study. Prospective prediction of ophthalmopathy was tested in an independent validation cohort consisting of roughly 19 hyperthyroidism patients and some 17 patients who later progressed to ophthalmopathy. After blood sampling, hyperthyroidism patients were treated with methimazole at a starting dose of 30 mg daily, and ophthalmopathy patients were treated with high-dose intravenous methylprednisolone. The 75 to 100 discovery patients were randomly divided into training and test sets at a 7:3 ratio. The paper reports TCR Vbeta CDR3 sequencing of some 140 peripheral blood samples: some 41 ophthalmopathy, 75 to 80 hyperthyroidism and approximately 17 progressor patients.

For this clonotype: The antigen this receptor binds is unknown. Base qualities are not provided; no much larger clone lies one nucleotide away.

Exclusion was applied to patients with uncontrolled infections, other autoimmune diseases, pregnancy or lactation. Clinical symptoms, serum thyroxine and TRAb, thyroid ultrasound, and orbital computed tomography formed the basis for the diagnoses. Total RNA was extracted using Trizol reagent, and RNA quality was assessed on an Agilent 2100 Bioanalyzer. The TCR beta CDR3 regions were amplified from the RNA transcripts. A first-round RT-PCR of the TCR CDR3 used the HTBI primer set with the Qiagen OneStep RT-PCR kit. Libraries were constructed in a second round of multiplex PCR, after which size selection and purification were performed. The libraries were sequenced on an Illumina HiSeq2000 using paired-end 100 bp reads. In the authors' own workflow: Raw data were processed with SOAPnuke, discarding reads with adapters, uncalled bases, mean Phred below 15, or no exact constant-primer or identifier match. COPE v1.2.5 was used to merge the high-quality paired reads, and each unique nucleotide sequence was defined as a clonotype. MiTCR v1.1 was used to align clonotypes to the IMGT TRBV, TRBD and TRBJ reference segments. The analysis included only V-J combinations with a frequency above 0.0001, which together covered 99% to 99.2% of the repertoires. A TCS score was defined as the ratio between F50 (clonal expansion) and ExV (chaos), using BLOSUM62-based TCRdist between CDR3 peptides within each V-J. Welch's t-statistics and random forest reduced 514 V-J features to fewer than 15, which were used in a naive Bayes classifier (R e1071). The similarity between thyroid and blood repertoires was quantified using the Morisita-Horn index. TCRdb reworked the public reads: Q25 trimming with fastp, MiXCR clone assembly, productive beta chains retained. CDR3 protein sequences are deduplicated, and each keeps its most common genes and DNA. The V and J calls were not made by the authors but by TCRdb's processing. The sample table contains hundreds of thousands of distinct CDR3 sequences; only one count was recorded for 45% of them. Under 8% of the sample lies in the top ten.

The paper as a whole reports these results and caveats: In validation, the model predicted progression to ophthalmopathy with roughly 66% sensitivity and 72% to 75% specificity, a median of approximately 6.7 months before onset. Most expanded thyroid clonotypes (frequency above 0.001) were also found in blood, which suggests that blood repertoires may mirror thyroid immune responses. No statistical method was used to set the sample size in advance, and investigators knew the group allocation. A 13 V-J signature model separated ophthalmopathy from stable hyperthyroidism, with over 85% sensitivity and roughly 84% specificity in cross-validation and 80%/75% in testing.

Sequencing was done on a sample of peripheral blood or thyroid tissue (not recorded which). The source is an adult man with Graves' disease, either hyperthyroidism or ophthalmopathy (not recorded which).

The DNA sequence is TGTGCCAGCAGCTTAGCGTCCTATCCCTCCTACGAGCAGTACTTC. Its translation is CASSLASYPSYEQYF. In this chain, TRBV7-2 is recombined with TRBJ2-7, with the D gene not clear enough to name. The CDR3, cysteine through phenylalanine, is 15 amino acids long. Of all the DNA, just the CDR3 is kept, 45 bases in frame from base 1. V sheds 0 bases and J sheds 0 bases, leaving 9 bases between their ends. In the germline V gene, CDR1 corresponds to SGHTA and CDR2 to FQGNSA. Full variable domain (CDR3 extended with the reference TRBV7-2 and TRBJ2-7 proteins): GAGVSQSPSNKVTEKGKDVELRCDPISGHTALYWYRQSLGQGLEFLIYFQGNSAPDKSGLPSDRFSAERTGGSVSTLTIQRTQQEDSAVYLCASSLASYPSYEQYFGPGTRLTVT.